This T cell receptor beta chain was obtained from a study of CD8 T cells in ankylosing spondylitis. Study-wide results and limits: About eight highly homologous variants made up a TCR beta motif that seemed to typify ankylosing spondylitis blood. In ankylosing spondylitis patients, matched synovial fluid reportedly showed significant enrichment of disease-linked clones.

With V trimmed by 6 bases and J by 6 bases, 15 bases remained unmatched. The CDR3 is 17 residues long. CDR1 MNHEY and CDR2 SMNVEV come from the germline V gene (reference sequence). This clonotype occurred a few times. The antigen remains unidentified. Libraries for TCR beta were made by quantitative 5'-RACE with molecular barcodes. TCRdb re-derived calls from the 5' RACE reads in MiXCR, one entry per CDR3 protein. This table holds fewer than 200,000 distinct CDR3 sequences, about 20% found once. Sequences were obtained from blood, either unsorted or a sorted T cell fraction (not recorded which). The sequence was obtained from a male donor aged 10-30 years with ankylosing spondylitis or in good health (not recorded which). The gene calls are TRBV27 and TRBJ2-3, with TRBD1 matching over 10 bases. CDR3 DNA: TGTGCCAGCAGCTATCTAACAGGGACAGGGGAATCCGATACGCAGTATTTT. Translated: CASSYLTGTGESDTQYF.